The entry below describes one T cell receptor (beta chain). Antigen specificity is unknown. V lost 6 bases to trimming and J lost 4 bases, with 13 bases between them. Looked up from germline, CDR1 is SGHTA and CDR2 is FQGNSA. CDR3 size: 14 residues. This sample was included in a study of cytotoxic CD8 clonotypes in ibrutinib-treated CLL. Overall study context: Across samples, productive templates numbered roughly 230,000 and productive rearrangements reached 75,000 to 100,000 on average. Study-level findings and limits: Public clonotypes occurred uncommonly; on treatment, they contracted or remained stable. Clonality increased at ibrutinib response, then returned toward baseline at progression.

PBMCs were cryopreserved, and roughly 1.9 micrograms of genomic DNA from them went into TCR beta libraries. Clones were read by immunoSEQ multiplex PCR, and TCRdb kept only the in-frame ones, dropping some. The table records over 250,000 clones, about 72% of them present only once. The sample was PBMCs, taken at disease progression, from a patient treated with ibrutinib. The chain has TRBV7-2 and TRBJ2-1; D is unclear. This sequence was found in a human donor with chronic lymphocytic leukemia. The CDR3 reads CASSREAVYNEQFF. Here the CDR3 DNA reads TGTGCCAGCAGTAGAGAGGCAGTTTACAATGAGCAGTTCTTC.